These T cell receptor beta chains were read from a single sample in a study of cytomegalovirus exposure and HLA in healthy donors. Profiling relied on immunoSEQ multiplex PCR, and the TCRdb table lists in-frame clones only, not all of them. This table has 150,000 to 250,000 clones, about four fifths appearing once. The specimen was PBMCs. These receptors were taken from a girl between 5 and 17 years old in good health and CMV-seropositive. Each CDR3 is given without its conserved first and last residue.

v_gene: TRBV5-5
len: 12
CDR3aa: ASSLADSIYGYT

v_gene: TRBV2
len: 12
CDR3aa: ASSVLGTGYGYA

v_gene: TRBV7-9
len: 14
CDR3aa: ASSLEQGYSTDTQY

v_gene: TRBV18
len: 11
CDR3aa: ASSPGGNGPQH

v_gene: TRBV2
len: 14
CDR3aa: ASSDLAGTNTGELF

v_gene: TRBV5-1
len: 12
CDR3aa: ASSSGQVNTEAF

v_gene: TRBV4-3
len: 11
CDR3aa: ASSQDRSSKAF

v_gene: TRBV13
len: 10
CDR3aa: ASSFLERELF

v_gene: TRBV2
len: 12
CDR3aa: ASSGGRGNTEAF

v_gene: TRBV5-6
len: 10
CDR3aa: ASSVILNEQF

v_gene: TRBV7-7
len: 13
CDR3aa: ASSLDSGEYNEQF

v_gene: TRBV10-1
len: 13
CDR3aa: ASSESSNSGNTIY

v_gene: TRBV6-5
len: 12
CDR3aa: ASRGGLYNGEQF

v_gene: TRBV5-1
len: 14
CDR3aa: ASSFGTGGVDYGYT

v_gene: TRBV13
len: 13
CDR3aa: ASSLGGGRNYGYT

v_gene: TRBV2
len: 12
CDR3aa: ASDLAGSTDTQY

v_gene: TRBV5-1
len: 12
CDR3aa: ASSPDRYTDTQY

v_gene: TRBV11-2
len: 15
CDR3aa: ASSLDLGRVSGNTIY

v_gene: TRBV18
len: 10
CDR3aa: ASSRANSPLH

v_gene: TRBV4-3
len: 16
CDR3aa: ASSPGTGGSLSTDTQY

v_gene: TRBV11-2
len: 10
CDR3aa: ASSSGFGEQY

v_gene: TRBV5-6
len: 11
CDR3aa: ASSLGQFDEQF

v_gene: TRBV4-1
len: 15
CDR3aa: ASSQDRGWSIHSPLH

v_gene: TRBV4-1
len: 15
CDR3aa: ASSQDPGRFLSYEQY

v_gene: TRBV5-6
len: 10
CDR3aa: ASSLRTGEQY

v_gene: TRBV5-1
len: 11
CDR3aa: ASGDSYSYEQY

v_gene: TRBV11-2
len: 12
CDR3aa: ASSKFRGPDTQY

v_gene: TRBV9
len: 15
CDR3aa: ASSSRDRPISGNTIY

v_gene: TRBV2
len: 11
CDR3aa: ASSLGQSHEQY

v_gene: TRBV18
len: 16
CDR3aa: ASSPTTGWTDLANEQF

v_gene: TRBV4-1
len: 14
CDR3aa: ASSQEATGGGEKLF

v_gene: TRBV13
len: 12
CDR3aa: ASSQREGRYEQY

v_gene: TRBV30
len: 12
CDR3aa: AWSWGQSNYGYT

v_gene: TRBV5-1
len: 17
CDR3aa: ASSLGPIYRESYGYEQY

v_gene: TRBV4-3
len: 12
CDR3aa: ASSPSDRGREQY

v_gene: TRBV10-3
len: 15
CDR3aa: AISRGRASGDTGELF

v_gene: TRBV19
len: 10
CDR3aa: ASGGLGNTIY

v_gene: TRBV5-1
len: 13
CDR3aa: ASSATTGDHQPQH

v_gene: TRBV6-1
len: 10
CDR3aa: ASSSLSYEQY

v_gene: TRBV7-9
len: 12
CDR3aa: ASSEIEVSGGYT

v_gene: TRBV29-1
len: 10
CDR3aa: SVVGQGSEQF

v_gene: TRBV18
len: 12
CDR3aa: ASSPPAPGGTQY

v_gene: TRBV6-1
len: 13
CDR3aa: ASSVGLAGSDEQF

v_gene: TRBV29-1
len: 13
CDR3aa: SVVKSGGRYNEQF

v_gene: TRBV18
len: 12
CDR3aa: ASSIEQKPYEQY

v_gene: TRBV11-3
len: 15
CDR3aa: ASSPVPEAFYNSPLH

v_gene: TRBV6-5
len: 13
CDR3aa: ASSSPISGVSEAF

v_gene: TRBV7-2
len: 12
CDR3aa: ASSKAGVGQPQH

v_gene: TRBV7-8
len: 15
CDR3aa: ASSLAFSRVLANEQY

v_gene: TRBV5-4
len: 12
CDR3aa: ASSLTGTNEKLF

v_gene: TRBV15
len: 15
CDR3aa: ATSGKTVFATNEKLF

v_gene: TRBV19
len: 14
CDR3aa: ASSSPGGGTNEKLF

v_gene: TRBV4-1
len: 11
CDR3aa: ASSLQGAGELF